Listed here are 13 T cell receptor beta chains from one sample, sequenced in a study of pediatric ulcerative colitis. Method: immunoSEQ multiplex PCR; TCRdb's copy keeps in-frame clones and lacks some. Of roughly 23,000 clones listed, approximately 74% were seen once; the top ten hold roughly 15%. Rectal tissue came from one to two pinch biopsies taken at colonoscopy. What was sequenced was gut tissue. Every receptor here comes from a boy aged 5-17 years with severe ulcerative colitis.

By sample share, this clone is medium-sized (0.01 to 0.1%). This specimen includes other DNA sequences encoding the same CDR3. The CDR3 here is CASSLRAREQFF. In DNA form, the CDR3 reads TGTGCCAGCAGCTTAAGAGCCCGTGAGCAGTTCTTC. The V and J genes are TRBV7-2 and TRBJ2-1; D is unclear. The V gene lost 2 bases and the J gene lost 9 bases, with 8 bases spanning the gap. Germline CDR1 SGHTA, CDR2 FQGNSA. CDR3 length equals 12 residues.

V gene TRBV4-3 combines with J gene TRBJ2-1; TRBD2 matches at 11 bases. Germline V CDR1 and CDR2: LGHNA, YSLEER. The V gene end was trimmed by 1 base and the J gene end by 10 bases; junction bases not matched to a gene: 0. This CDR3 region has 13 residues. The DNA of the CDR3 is TGCGCCAGCAGCCAAGGACTAGCGGGGGAGCAGTTCTTC. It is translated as CASSQGLAGEQFF.

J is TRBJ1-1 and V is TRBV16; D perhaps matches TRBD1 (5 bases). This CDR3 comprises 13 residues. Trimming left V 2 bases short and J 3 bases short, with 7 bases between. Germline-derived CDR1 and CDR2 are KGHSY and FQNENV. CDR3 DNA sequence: TGTGCCAGCAGCCAAAAGGGACACACTGAAGCTTTCTTT. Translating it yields CASSQKGHTEAFF.

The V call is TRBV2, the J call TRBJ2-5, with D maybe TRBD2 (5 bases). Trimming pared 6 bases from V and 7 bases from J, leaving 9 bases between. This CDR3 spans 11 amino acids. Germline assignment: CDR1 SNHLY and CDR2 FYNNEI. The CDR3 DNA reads TGTGCCAGCAGGGGAGACGGGACCCAGTACTTC. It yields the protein CASRGDGTQYF.

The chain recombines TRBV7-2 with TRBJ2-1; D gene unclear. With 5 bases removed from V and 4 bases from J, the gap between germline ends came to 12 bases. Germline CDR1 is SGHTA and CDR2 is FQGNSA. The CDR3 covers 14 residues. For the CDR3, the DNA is TGTGCCAGCAGCCCCGACGTCAGTTACAATGAGCAGTTCTTC. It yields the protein CASSPDVSYNEQFF.

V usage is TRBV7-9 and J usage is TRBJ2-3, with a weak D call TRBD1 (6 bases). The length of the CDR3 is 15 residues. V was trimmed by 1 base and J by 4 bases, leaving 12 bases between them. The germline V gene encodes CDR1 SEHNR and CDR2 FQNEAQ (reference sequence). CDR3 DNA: TGTGCCAGCAGCTTAGTAACAGGGCCGGCAGATACGCAGTATTTT. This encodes CASSLVTGPADTQYF.

CDR3 DNA: TGTGCCAGCAGCGAGGGGGGAACCCTCGGTAGCTACACCTTC. Translation: CASSEGGTLGSYTF. This chain joins TRBV9 and TRBJ1-2; a weak D match, TRBD1 (6 bases). V was shortened by 3 bases and J by 9 bases, with 18 bases between the two germline ends. This CDR3 has 14 amino acids. Germline CDR1 and CDR2: SGDLS and YYNGEE.

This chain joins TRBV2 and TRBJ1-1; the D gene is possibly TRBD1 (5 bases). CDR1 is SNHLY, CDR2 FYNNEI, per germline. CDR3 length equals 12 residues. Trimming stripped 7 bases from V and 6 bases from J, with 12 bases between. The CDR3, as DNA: TGTGCCAGCAAAAACCCGGGGCCTGAAGCTTTCTTT. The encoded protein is CASKNPGPEAFF.

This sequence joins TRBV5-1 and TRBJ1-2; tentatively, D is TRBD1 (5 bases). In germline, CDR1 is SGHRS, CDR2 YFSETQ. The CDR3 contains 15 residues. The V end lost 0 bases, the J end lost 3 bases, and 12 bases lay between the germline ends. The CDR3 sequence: CASSLAVQGDYGYTF. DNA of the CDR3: TGCGCCAGCAGCTTGGCGGTTCAGGGCGACTATGGCTACACCTTC.

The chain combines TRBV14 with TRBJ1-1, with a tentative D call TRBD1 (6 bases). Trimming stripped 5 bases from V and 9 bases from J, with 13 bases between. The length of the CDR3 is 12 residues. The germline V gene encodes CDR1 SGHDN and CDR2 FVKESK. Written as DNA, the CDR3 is TGTGCCAGCAGCGCTGGACAGCTCCAAGCTTTCTTT. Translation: CASSAGQLQAFF.

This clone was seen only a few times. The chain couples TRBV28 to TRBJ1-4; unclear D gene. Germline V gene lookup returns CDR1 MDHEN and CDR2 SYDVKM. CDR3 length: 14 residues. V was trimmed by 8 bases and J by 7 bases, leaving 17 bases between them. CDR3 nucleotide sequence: TGTGCCAGCGGACTCCCGGGAGTCGGTGAAAAACTGTTTTTT. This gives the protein CASGLPGVGEKLFF.

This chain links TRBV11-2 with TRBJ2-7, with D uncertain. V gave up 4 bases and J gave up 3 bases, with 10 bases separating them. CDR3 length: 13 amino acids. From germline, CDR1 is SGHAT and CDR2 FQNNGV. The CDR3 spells CASSSGPDYEQYF. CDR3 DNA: TGTGCCAGCAGCTCCGGGCCGGACTACGAGCAGTACTTC. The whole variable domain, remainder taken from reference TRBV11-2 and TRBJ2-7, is EAGVAQSPRYKIIEKRQSVAFWCNPISGHATLYWYQQILGQGPKLLIQFQNNGVVDDSQLPKDRFSAERLKGVDSTLKIQPAKLEDSAVYLCASSSGPDYEQYFGPGTRLTVT.

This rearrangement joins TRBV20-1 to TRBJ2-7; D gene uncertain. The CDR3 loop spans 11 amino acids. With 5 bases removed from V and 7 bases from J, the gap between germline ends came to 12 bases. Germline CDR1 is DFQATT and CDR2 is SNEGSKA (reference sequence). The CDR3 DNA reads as TGCAGTGCTGGGTGGGGATGGGAGCAGTACTTC. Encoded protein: CSAGWGWEQYF.